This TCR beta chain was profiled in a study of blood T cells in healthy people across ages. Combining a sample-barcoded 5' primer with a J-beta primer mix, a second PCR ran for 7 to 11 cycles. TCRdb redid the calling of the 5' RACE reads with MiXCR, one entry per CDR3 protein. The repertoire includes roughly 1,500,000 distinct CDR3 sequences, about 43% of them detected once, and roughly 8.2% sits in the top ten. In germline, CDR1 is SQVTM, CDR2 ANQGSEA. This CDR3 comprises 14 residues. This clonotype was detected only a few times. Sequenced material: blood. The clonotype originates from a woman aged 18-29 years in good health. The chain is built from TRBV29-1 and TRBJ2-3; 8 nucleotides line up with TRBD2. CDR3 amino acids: CSNWVGLGADTQYF. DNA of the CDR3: TGCAGTAATTGGGTGGGACTAGGGGCAGATACGCAGTATTTT.